The table lists the clone carrying this T cell receptor (beta chain) with many counts. Antigen specificity is unknown. The data stem from a study of identical twins. Study-level points and caveats: Possibly, invariant MAIT and iNKT cells partly confounded zero-insertion analyses.

MiXCR was run by TCRdb on the 5' RACE reads, yielding one entry per CDR3 protein. This table holds some 1,600,000 distinct CDR3 sequences, about 32% found once. Trimming removed 0 bases at V and 0 bases at J, with 16 bases between. The germline gives CDR1 MGHRA, CDR2 YSYEKL. CDR3 length: 18 residues. The source material was cord blood. The rearrangement uses TRBV4-1 and TRBJ2-3, with a weak D call TRBD2 (6 bases). This TCR was sampled from a newborn girl in good health. Here the CDR3 reads CASSQEGFGGTSTDTQYF. CDR3 sequence (DNA): TGCGCCAGCAGCCAAGAGGGGTTCGGCGGGACCAGCACAGATACGCAGTATTTT.